What follows describes a single T cell receptor beta chain. The antigen is undetermined. These data are taken from a study of shared clonotypes between healthy human individuals. The V end was cut by 0 bases, the J end by 6 bases, with 8 bases between. This CDR3 is built from 13 residues. Germline V gene data show CDR1 as SQVTM and CDR2 as ANQGSEA. Study-level points and caveats: Depth of sequencing was expected to influence donor clonotype sharing.

Assay used: immunoSEQ multiplex PCR; TCRdb lists only in-frame clones, some missing. This repertoire shows 2 million to 2.5 million clones, approximately 94% found once; its top ten account for over 0.1%. The donors were adults (healthy and HIV-negative) with no recent acute infections or vaccinations. This sequence joins TRBV29-1 and TRBJ2-2; D remains unclear. This clonotype was obtained from a man aged 18-30 years in good health. Sequenced sample: naive CD4+ T cells sorted from blood. Subset defined: CD45RA+ positively selected. The chain's CDR3 is CSVEDQGPGELFF. The DNA of the CDR3 is TGCAGCGTTGAAGATCAAGGGCCCGGGGAGCTGTTTTTT.